The 8 T cell receptor beta chains below were found in one sample sequenced in a study of T cell clonality in common variable immunodeficiency. The repertoire was sequenced with immunoSEQ multiplex PCR; TCRdb's copy has only in-frame clones and lacks some. This repertoire holds some 45,000 clones, and none appear only once. The sequencing input was peripheral blood mononuclear cells. Source of these receptors: a person aged 18 to 70 in good health.

This clone has just a few counts. Sequencing ends 3 residues short of the CDR3 end; the germline J gene provides the rest. V and J are TRBV18 and TRBJ1-2; D not resolved. In germline, CDR1 is KGHSH, CDR2 LQKENI. Trimming shortened V by 3 bases and J by 2 bases, and 10 bases separated the two germline ends. The CDR3 sequence is 14 residues long. CDR3 protein: CASSPPILNYGYTF. The CDR3 bases that were read are TGTGCCAGCTCACCCCCCATACTGAACTATGGC.

This clone was seen more than once but under ten times. The CDR3 end is not reached by the read, which stops 3 residues before it; the germline J gene fills it in. The V gene is TRBV23-1, the J gene TRBJ1-2, with 8 positions matching TRBD1. TRBV23-1 is an ORF; its function is uncertain. The CDR3 consists of 16 residues. CDR3 DNA (partial): TGCGCCAGCAGTCAACCCCGCGACAGGGGTCGACACGAC. Protein product: CASSQPRDRGRHD. The CDR3 in full is CASSQPRDRGRHDYTF.

This clone was observed many times. The read comes to an end 3 residues before the CDR3 does, leaving the germline J gene to fill in the end. The V and J genes are TRBV7-7 and TRBJ2-2; TRBD2 is a possible D gene (6 bases). Trimming shortened V by 5 bases and J by 4 bases, and 11 bases separated the two germline ends. CDR1 and CDR2 (germline): SSHAT, FNYEAQ (reference sequence). The CDR3 has 14 amino acids. The part of the CDR3 DNA that was read is TGTGCCAGCAGCCCAGGAGGGCCCACCGGGGAG. As protein: CASSPGGPTGE. The full CDR3 reads CASSPGGPTGELFF.

Only a few counts were recorded for this clone. The sequence runs out 3 residues before the end of the CDR3; the remainder is reconstructed from the germline J gene. V and J are TRBV19 and TRBJ2-3; tentative D call: TRBD2 (6 bases). The CDR3 extends over 14 amino acids. V was pared by 4 bases and J by 3 bases, with 11 bases between. Germline loops: CDR1 LNHDA, CDR2 SQIVND (reference sequence). The sequenced CDR3 bases are TGTGCCAGTAGTACGGCCCGGGGGACAGATACG. Translation: CASSTARGTDT. The full CDR3 protein reads CASSTARGTDTQYF.

This clone has ten or more counts. The read ends 3 residues before the CDR3 terminus; that terminus is restored from the germline J gene. The V and J genes are TRBV29-1 and TRBJ2-7, with 10 bases aligning to TRBD1. This CDR3 has 17 amino acids. Germline loops: CDR1 SQVTM, CDR2 ANQGSEA. Trimming at V came to 5 bases and at J to 3 bases, leaving 16 bases not matched to a gene. CDR3 sequence: CSVFGGTDRGSVYEQYF. The sequenced part of the CDR3 DNA is TGCAGCGTTTTTGGGGGGACGGACAGGGGGTCTGTCTACGAG.

This clone came up many times. The CDR3 reads CASSYSSGGLNEKLFF. CDR3 DNA, as far as it was read: TGTGCCAGCAGTTACTCCTCGGGGGGCCTCAATGAAAAG. This chain links TRBV6-2 or TRBV6-3 with TRBJ2-2; tentative D call: TRBD2 (7 bases). The read ends 3 residues before the CDR3 terminus; that terminus is restored from the germline J gene. The CDR3 covers 16 residues. From germline, CDR1 is MNHEY and CDR2 SVGEGT.

This clone has a count of ten or more. The read terminates 3 residues before the CDR3 end, so the remaining end is supplied by the germline J gene. The chain couples TRBV20-1 to TRBJ2-7; 10 nucleotides match TRBD1. The germline V gene has CDR1 DFQATT and CDR2 SNEGSKA (reference sequence). Trimming took 6 bases from V and 3 from J; bases not matched to a gene: 5. The CDR3 consists of 13 residues. The sequenced part of the CDR3 DNA is TGCAGTGCCACCGGGACAGGGGACTACGAG. Translated, it gives CSATGTGDYE. The full-length CDR3 reads as CSATGTGDYEQYF.

In this sample, this clone turned up many times. The read is 3 residues too short to cover the CDR3 end, so that end is filled in from the germline J gene. This chain joins TRBV18 and TRBJ1-2; D not certain. The CDR3 runs to 18 residues. CDR1 is KGHSH, CDR2 LQKENI, per germline. V lost 0 bases and J 2 bases, leaving 19 bases between the germline ends. This CDR3 reads CASSPPPKIGGGNYGYTF. The sequenced part of the CDR3 DNA is TGTGCCAGCTCACCACCGCCGAAAATTGGTGGCGGAAACTATGGC.